This TCR beta chain came from a study of T cells in Graves' hyperthyroidism and ophthalmopathy. The study's findings and limits: Most clonotypes expanded in the thyroid (above 0.001) were also present in blood. The model predicted ophthalmopathy a median around 6.5 months before onset.

Germline values: CDR1 SQVTM, CDR2 ANQGSEA. V was clipped by 7 bases and J by 4 bases; unmatched bases: 9. The CDR3 runs to 15 residues. In the case of this clonotype: The antigen is not known.

The diagnoses drew upon clinical symptoms, serum thyroxine and TRAb, thyroid ultrasound and orbital computed tomography. There were TCR beta CDR3 regions amplified from RNA transcripts. HTBI primers were employed in a first-round RT-PCR of the TCR CDR3. TCRdb ran MiXCR on the multiplex PCR reads and lists one entry per CDR3 protein. The sample has about 510,000 distinct CDR3 sequences, roughly 45% seen once. Input material: peripheral blood or thyroid tissue (not recorded which). This TCR derives from an adult woman with Graves' disease, either hyperthyroidism or ophthalmopathy (not recorded which). The V and J genes are TRBV29-1 and TRBJ2-3; TRBD2 matches at 12 bases. The chain's CDR3 is CSAERLAGGADTQYF. The CDR3 DNA is TGCAGCGCCGAACGGCTAGCGGGAGGGGCAGATACGCAGTATTTT.